A single T cell receptor (beta chain) is shown here with its context. Its antigen is as yet unknown. This CDR3 has 14 residues. V lost 5 bases and J lost 2, with 10 bases in between. Per the germline V gene, CDR1 is MNHEY and CDR2 is SVGAGI. Method: immunoSEQ multiplex PCR; TCRdb's copy keeps in-frame clones and lacks some. The sample gives approximately 130,000 clones, around 90% of which show up once; 4% to 4.5% is in the top ten. This sample was included in a study of T cell responses to AZD1222 COVID-19 vaccine. General study findings and limits: Epitopes outside B.1.351 and B.1.1.7 mutated regions reportedly drew nearly half of spike TCRs. There were mostly white British donors and more females than males, and clonal diversity was possibly underestimated. Spike-specific TCR breadth rose after two AZD1222 doses, and depth rose as well.

The chain is built from TRBV6-5 and TRBJ1-5, with D hard to call. The specimen comprised peripheral blood, sampled 28 days after the second dose of the MenACWY control vaccine. The receptor's source is an adult who received the MenACWY meningococcal vaccine as a control. This CDR3 reads CASSPGWGNQPQHF. The CDR3 DNA is TGTGCCAGCAGTCCGGGATGGGGCAATCAGCCCCAGCATTTT.